The following is a T cell receptor beta chain sequence with its context. The data were taken from a study of blood T cell repertoires in COVID-19. At the level of the study: From the United States, Italy and Spain came samples of acute and convalescent COVID-19. From T cells, B-cell-depleted T cells, or PBMCs came the material, which was cDNA or gDNA.

In the original processing: For nucleated cells, counts were estimated from reference gene primer amplification. Clones were sequenced by immunoSEQ multiplex PCR, and TCRdb holds only the in-frame ones, with some missing. The D gene and trimming were derived from the DNA, and the V and J assignments and clone size from that table. The sample records roughly 350,000 clones, 80% to 90% being singletons. Germline assignment: CDR1 LNHDA and CDR2 SQIVND (reference sequence). The CDR3 consists of 15 residues. V lost 4 bases and J lost 0; bases outside the gene matches: 6. This clonotype was obtained from a woman aged 45-60 years with COVID-19, enrolled during active disease. Sequencing was carried out using peripheral blood. The V call is TRBV19, the J call TRBJ2-7, with 7 bases fitting TRBD2. The chain's CDR3 is CASSTSSGNSYEQYF. The CDR3 DNA sequence: TGTGCCAGTAGTACCTCTAGCGGCAACTCCTACGAGCAGTACTTC.